The T cell receptor (beta chain) under discussion was sequenced for a study of cytomegalovirus exposure and HLA in healthy donors. Sequencing used immunoSEQ multiplex PCR; TCRdb keeps in-frame clones, though not all of them. The data show some 50,000 clones, with 94% seen just once and approximately 7.8% held by the top ten. Points from the study as a whole: In a later analysis, first-cohort TCR clusters were found to tend to co-occur in the approximately 120 validation repertoires. Despite most TCR sequences being rare, some public TCRs occurred in many donors.

This CDR3 is built from 15 residues. The V gene end was trimmed by 4 bases and the J gene end by 6 bases; junction bases not matched to a gene: 9. Germline V gives CDR1 SGHVS, CDR2 FQNEAQ. Turning to this clone: Its specificity is not known.

The sample taken for sequencing was PBMCs. The V and J genes are TRBV7-8 and TRBJ2-7; 10 nucleotides match TRBD2. This receptor was identified in a woman under 30 in good health and CMV-seropositive. CDR3 nucleotides: TGTGCCAGCAGCTCCAGACTAGCGGGTGTAAGCGAGCAGTACTTC. Translating gives CASSSRLAGVSEQYF. Filled out from reference TRBV7-8 and TRBJ2-7, the complete variable domain reads GAGVSQSPRYKVAKRGQDVALRCDPISGHVSLFWYQQALGQGPEFLTYFQNEAQLDKSGLPSDRFFAERPEGSVSTLKIQRTQQEDSAVYLCASSSRLAGVSEQYFGPGTRLTVT.